This T cell receptor beta chain was profiled in a study of T cell repertoires in cytomegalovirus infection. On the study more broadly: A matching HLA type, together with CMV infection, was signaled by public TCR beta signatures.

With V trimmed by 5 bases and J by 9 bases, 5 bases remained unmatched. Per the germline V gene, CDR1 is MDHEN and CDR2 is SYDVKM. CDR3 length equals 14 residues. One entry per CDR3 protein, called by TCRdb with MiXCR from the reads. The sample has about 210,000 distinct CDR3 sequences, roughly 6.5% seen once. Study-level findings and limits: Using cumulative public TCR beta family frequency, the authors identified those who carried CMV together with the relevant HLA. Dominant in the ex vivo response were TCR beta clonotypes restricted by HLA-C and specific for CMV.

Comments on this clonotype: Antigen unknown.

The chain carries TRBV28 and TRBJ2-1; 12 nucleotides match TRBD1. This receptor was obtained from a human donor in good health (CMV status not recorded). Some clones in this sample may be carry-over from other donors' samples. Sample: PBMCs. CDR3 sequence reads: CASSVGTGGSEQFF. CDR3 nucleotide sequence: TGTGCCAGCAGTGTCGGGACAGGGGGCAGTGAGCAGTTCTTC. Full variable domain (remainder filled in from reference TRBV28 and TRBJ2-1): DVKVTQSSRYLVKRTGEKVFLECVQDMDHENMFWYRQDPGLGLRLIYFSYDVKMKEKGDIPEGYSVSREKKERFSLILESASTNQTSMYLCASSVGTGGSEQFFGPGTRLTVL.